The 30 T cell receptor beta chains below were found in one sample sequenced in a study of blood T cells in healthy people across ages. Alongside a J-beta primer mix, a sample-barcoded 5' primer served in a second PCR lasting about 7 to 12 cycles. Via MiXCR, TCRdb re-called the 5' RACE reads, giving one row per CDR3 protein. The data show some 1.7 million distinct CDR3 sequences, about 30% seen once. The sample comprised blood. The receptors were sampled from a woman in her 30s in good health.

This clonotype was found a few times. Being one base from a much bigger clone, this may be a read error. The chain employs TRBV9 and TRBJ2-7; D possibly uses TRBD1 or TRBD2 (5 bases each). CDR3 length equals 14 residues. The germline CDR1 and CDR2 sequences are SGDLS and YYNGEE. The germline V and J ends were trimmed by 4 bases and 5 bases, with 16 bases remaining between them. The CDR3 loop reads CASSPRRDAHEQYF. For the CDR3, the DNA is TGTGCCAGCAGCCCGCGACGGGACGCCCACGAGCAGTACTTC.

The rearrangement joins TRBV28 to TRBJ2-1; D is perhaps TRBD1 (6 bases). The CDR3 totals 14 residues. CDR1 and CDR2 (germline): MDHEN, SYDVKM. Trimming cost V 9 bases and J 0 bases, with 12 bases left between them. The CDR3: CASQGPSSYNEQFF. The DNA of the CDR3 is TGTGCCAGTCAGGGGCCCAGCTCCTACAATGAGCAGTTCTTC.

This clonotype was recorded once. CDR3 loop: CSVSNLGSYNEQFF. Here the CDR3 DNA reads TGCAGCGTTTCTAATCTAGGCTCCTACAATGAGCAGTTCTTC. The rearrangement joins TRBV29-1 to TRBJ2-1; D is undetermined. The V gene lost 5 bases and the J gene lost 0 bases, with 11 bases spanning the gap. The CDR3 runs 14 residues. The germline gives CDR1 SQVTM, CDR2 ANQGSEA.

The sample holds many counts of this clonotype. The gene calls are TRBV11-3 and TRBJ2-1; D is perhaps TRBD2 (5 bases). With 5 bases removed from V and 6 bases from J, the gap between germline ends came to 14 bases. The CDR3 consists of 14 residues. Germline lookup yields CDR1 SGHNT and CDR2 YENEEA. CDR3 nucleotides: TGTGCCAGCAGCGCCTCCTCTAGCTCCAATGAGCAGTTCTTC. Amino acids: CASSASSSSNEQFF.

This clonotype was detected only a few times. The rearrangement joins TRBV5-1 to TRBJ1-2; D gene ambiguous. CDR3 length: 14 residues. The germline V gene has CDR1 SGHRS and CDR2 YFSETQ. V lost 4 bases and J lost 7, with 17 bases in between. CDR3 loop: CASSPAANRGGYTF. The CDR3 DNA reads as TGCGCCAGCAGCCCGGCGGCAAACCGGGGTGGCTACACCTTC.

The J gene is TRBJ2-6, the V gene TRBV14; the D is unclear. Germline V CDR1 and CDR2: SGHDN, FVKESK. The CDR3 runs 17 residues. Trimming took 1 base from V and 0 from J, leaving 10 bases between them. The chain's CDR3 is CASSQVRLHSGANVLTF. Here the CDR3 DNA reads TGTGCCAGCAGCCAAGTAAGATTACACTCTGGGGCCAACGTCCTGACTTTC.

J is TRBJ2-1 and V is TRBV29-1, with 7 bases identical to TRBD2. With the DNA end fitting TRBJ2-7 better, the J assignment may be wrong. Germline V gives CDR1 SQVTM, CDR2 ANQGSEA. The length of the CDR3 is 13 residues. This CDR3 reads CSTWTRDSPEQYF. As DNA, the CDR3 is TGCAGCACCTGGACTAGAGATTCCCCCGAGCAGTACTTC.

This clonotype was seen at least ten times. DNA for the CDR3: TGTGCCAGCAGCTCACAGGTCGGGAACACTGAAGCTTTCTTT. Translated: CASSSQVGNTEAFF. The rearrangement links TRBV7-8 to TRBJ1-1; the D gene is possibly TRBD1 (5 bases). There are 14 residues in the CDR3. CDR1 is SGHVS and CDR2 is FQNEAQ in the germline V gene. Trimming cost V 4 bases and J 1 base, with 10 bases left between them.

This clonotype was seen more than once but under ten times. The gene calls are TRBV30 and TRBJ1-5, with D hard to call. Deletions cut 1 base from V and 12 bases from J, with 10 bases between. Per germline, CDR1 GTSNPN and CDR2 SVGIG (reference sequence). CDR3 size: 11 residues. The CDR3 region is CAWSDAGFQHF. The CDR3 DNA is TGTGCCTGGAGTGACGCGGGATTCCAGCATTTT.

This clonotype was seen only a few times. J is TRBJ1-1 and V is TRBV14, with D uncertain. Germline values: CDR1 SGHDN, CDR2 FVKESK. V dropped 0 bases and J dropped 8 bases, with 10 bases sitting between them. The length of the CDR3 is 13 residues. CDR3 sequence: CASSQDAVREAFF. The CDR3 DNA reads TGTGCCAGCAGCCAAGATGCGGTCAGAGAAGCTTTCTTT. Complete variable domain (other parts from reference TRBV14 and TRBJ1-1): EAGVTQFPSHSVIEKGQTVTLRCDPISGHDNLYWYRRVMGKEIKFLLHFVKESKQDESGMPNNRFLAERTGGTYSTLKVQPAELEDSGVYFCASSQDAVREAFFGQGTRLTVV.

J is TRBJ1-5 and V is TRBV3-1; D call uncertain. Germline-derived CDR1 and CDR2 are LGHDT and YNNKEL (reference sequence). There are 14 residues in the CDR3. Deletions cut 0 bases from V and 7 bases from J, with 10 bases between. CDR3 region: CASSQDLAGQPQHF. The CDR3 nucleotides are TGTGCCAGCAGCCAAGATCTAGCCGGACAGCCCCAGCATTTT.

This clonotype has ten or more counts. The CDR3 sequence is CSARDSPGPYEQYF. For the CDR3, the DNA is TGCAGTGCTAGAGATTCGCCAGGACCCTACGAGCAGTACTTC. This rearrangement joins TRBV20-1 to TRBJ2-7, with D hard to call. The CDR3 covers 14 residues. V was clipped by 0 bases and J by 2 bases, with 11 bases between them. The V gene's germline CDR1 is DFQATT and CDR2 SNEGSKA (reference sequence).

The chain is built from TRBV4-2 and TRBJ2-3, with unresolved D. V lost 1 base to trimming and J lost 2 bases, with 7 bases between them. The CDR3 has 14 amino acids. Germline V CDR1 and CDR2: LGHNA, YNFKEQ. The CDR3 nucleotides are TGTGCCAGCAGCCAAGTTGAGGACACAGATACGCAGTATTTT. Protein sequence: CASSQVEDTDTQYF.

J is TRBJ2-3 and V is TRBV7-2; 13 bases match TRBD2. The CDR3 spans 17 residues. Germline CDR1 SGHTA, CDR2 FQGNSA. J lost 2 bases, V lost 2 bases, and 4 bases had no gene match. The CDR3 sequence is CASSLRLAGGLTDTQYF. CDR3 bases: TGTGCCAGCAGCTTACGACTAGCGGGGGGACTCACAGATACGCAGTATTTT.

The gene calls are TRBV12-3 or TRBV12-4 and TRBJ1-2; maybe TRBD1 (6 bases). The germline V and J ends were trimmed by 4 bases and 4 bases, with 13 bases remaining between them. The CDR3 runs to 14 residues. The CDR3 loop reads CASSSRTDLYGYTF. The CDR3 DNA reads as TGTGCCAGCAGTTCCCGGACAGACCTCTATGGCTACACCTTC.

As regards this clonotype: A much larger clone differs by one base, so this may be a read error. V is TRBV29-1 and J is TRBJ2-3; D gene unclear. Trimming took 4 bases from V and 4 from J, leaving 18 bases between them. Germline assignment: CDR1 SQVTM and CDR2 ANQGSEA. The CDR3 spans 15 residues. The CDR3 spells CSVAGRLTHADTQYF. DNA of the CDR3: TGCAGCGTTGCCGGACGATTAACCCACGCAGATACGCAGTATTTT.

The genes are TRBV20-1 and TRBJ2-3; possible D gene TRBD2, 6 bases. Trimming took 0 bases from V and 1 from J, leaving 29 bases between them. Germline V CDR1 and CDR2: DFQATT, SNEGSKA (reference sequence). The CDR3 spans 21 residues. CDR3 coding DNA: TGCAGTGCTAGAGATTCCCCTCCGGGGGTCGCCGCCTATCTGGGCACAGATACGCAGTATTTT. Translation gives CSARDSPPGVAAYLGTDTQYF.

The rearrangement uses TRBV9 and TRBJ1-2, with D possibly matching TRBD1 (6 bases). The V gene's germline CDR1 is SGDLS and CDR2 YYNGEE. CDR3 length: 15 residues. Trimming cost V 5 bases and J 8 bases, with 22 bases left between them. CDR3 sequence reads: CASRTGTKGGGGYTF. The CDR3, as DNA: TGTGCCAGCAGAACCGGGACAAAAGGAGGAGGCGGCTACACCTTC.

V usage is TRBV11-2 and J usage is TRBJ1-1; the match to TRBD1 covers 8 bases. Germline CDR1 is SGHAT and CDR2 is FQNNGV. The V gene end was trimmed by 5 bases and the J gene end by 2 bases; junction bases not matched to a gene: 7. The CDR3 totals 15 residues. Written as DNA, the CDR3 is TGTGCCAGCAGCCTAACGGGACAGGCTAACACTGAAGCTTTCTTT. This translates into CASSLTGQANTEAFF. The whole variable domain, remainder taken from reference TRBV11-2 and TRBJ1-1, is EAGVAQSPRYKIIEKRQSVAFWCNPISGHATLYWYQQILGQGPKLLIQFQNNGVVDDSQLPKDRFSAERLKGVDSTLKIQPAKLEDSAVYLCASSLTGQANTEAFFGQGTRLTVV.

The V gene is TRBV28, the J gene TRBJ1-4; D is unresolved. The CDR3 consists of 13 residues. Trimming removed 5 bases at V and 8 bases at J, with 12 bases between. The germline V gene has CDR1 MDHEN and CDR2 SYDVKM. The CDR3 DNA reads TGTGCCAGCAGTCCCGGACTTCACGAAAAACTGTTTTTT. This sequence encodes CASSPGLHEKLFF.

This clonotype was seen more than once but under ten times. The chain carries TRBV7-9 and TRBJ2-3; D uncertain. Looked up from germline, CDR1 is SEHNR and CDR2 is FQNEAQ (reference sequence). The ends were cut back, 6 bases at V and 4 bases at J, with 11 bases in the middle. This CDR3 contains 13 residues. The CDR3 spells CASSSPISDTQYF. The DNA of the CDR3 is TGTGCCAGCAGTTCCCCGATCTCAGATACGCAGTATTTT.

The genes are TRBV9 and TRBJ2-7; D is ambiguous. Germline assignment: CDR1 SGDLS and CDR2 YYNGEE. CDR3 length: 13 amino acids. V was shortened by 3 bases and J by 3 bases, with 10 bases between the two germline ends. The CDR3 loop reads CASSGPPFYEQYF. For the CDR3, the DNA is TGTGCCAGCAGCGGGCCCCCTTTCTACGAGCAGTACTTC.

The chain is built from TRBV20-1 and TRBJ1-1; D uncertain. The ends were cut back, 6 bases at V and 12 bases at J, with 17 bases in the middle. Germline V lookup: CDR1 DFQATT, CDR2 SNEGSKA (reference sequence). This CDR3 spans 11 amino acids. The CDR3 DNA sequence: TGCAGTGCGAATAGGGAGCCCGAGACTTTCTTT. Residues: CSANREPETFF.

The rearrangement links TRBV7-3 to TRBJ2-2; no reliable D call. The ends were cut back, 1 base at V and 5 bases at J, with 11 bases in the middle. The germline gives CDR1 SGHTA, CDR2 FQGTGA. The CDR3 has 15 residues. CDR3 bases: TGTGCCAGCAGCTTAAGACCAACGCAGACCGGGGAGCTGTTTTTT. This sequence encodes CASSLRPTQTGELFF.

This clonotype was seen many times. The rearrangement joins TRBV2 to TRBJ2-1; TRBD2 might be the D (6 bases). With 4 bases removed from V and 0 bases from J, the gap between germline ends came to 7 bases. This CDR3 region has 14 residues. From germline, CDR1 is SNHLY and CDR2 FYNNEI. The CDR3 here is CASSGDSSYNEQFF. In DNA, the CDR3 is TGTGCCAGCAGTGGGGACTCCTCCTACAATGAGCAGTTCTTC.

This sequence joins TRBV12-3 or TRBV12-4 and TRBJ2-5; D may be TRBD2 (5 bases). V shed 8 bases and J shed 5 bases, with 18 bases lying between them. This CDR3 spans 14 amino acids. The CDR3 loop is CASRRTPMRETQYF. CDR3 bases: TGTGCCAGCCGACGGACTCCAATGAGGGAGACCCAGTACTTC.

This clonotype showed up just a few times. V usage is TRBV5-1 and J usage is TRBJ2-1; TRBD2 might be the D (7 bases). CDR3 length: 14 residues. Trimming shortened V by 3 bases and J by 9 bases, and 16 bases separated the two germline ends. CDR1 and CDR2 from the germline V gene are SGHRS and YFSETQ. The DNA of the CDR3 is TGCGCCAGCAGCTCGTTACGGGGGGCTGGTGAGCAGTTCTTC. The encoded protein is CASSSLRGAGEQFF.

The V call is TRBV4-3, the J call TRBJ2-3; no reliable D call. Per germline, CDR1 LGHNA and CDR2 YSLEER. CDR3 length equals 15 residues. V lost 1 base and J lost 3, with 11 bases in between. The CDR3 region is CASSQARVATDTQYF. The CDR3 DNA reads TGCGCCAGCAGCCAAGCAAGGGTGGCGACAGATACGCAGTATTTT.

This clonotype was observed a few times. V is TRBV12-3 or TRBV12-4 and J is TRBJ1-5; no firm D call. The CDR3 runs to 15 residues. Trimming removed 2 bases at V and 0 bases at J, with 8 bases between. CDR3 loop: CASSLTPDSNQPQHF. The CDR3, as DNA: TGTGCCAGCAGTTTAACACCGGATAGCAATCAGCCCCAGCATTTT.

This clonotype has at least ten counts. This rearrangement joins TRBV15 to TRBJ2-7, with TRBD1 as a possible D gene (5 bases). Per germline, CDR1 LNHNV and CDR2 YYDKDF (reference sequence). There are 16 residues in the CDR3. Trimming took 4 bases from V and 5 from J, leaving 21 bases between them. CDR3 protein: CATSTSLQGGVDEQYF. Written as DNA, the CDR3 is TGTGCCACCAGCACCTCGCTTCAGGGTGGTGTTGACGAGCAGTACTTC.